The subject of this entry is one T cell receptor beta chain. Its cognate antigen is unknown. This was a survey-level run. Only in-frame clones appear in the TCRdb table, and some are missing; sequencing was by immunoSEQ multiplex PCR. The sample includes about 35,000 clones, about 81% of them seen just once. The sample belongs to a study of pediatric ulcerative colitis. Study-level background: Ulcerative colitis patients had pancolitis or left-sided colitis, with confirming histology.

Study results and caveats: Rectal pinch biopsies may have included blood-derived T cells, especially in patients with overt colitis. Clonal expansions reduced rectal repertoire diversity in acute severe colitis.

V was pared by 2 bases and J by 1 base, with 12 bases between. This CDR3 contains 15 residues. Per germline, CDR1 LGHNA and CDR2 YNFKEQ. The rectum was sampled with one to two pinch biopsies at colonoscopy. The rearrangement links TRBV4-2 to TRBJ2-7; D uncertain. The sequence was collected from a boy between 10 and 17 years old with mild ulcerative colitis. The source material was gut tissue. The CDR3 nucleotides read TGTGCCAGCAGCCAAATAGGTCTCCCATCCTACGAGCAGTACTTC. Translating it yields CASSQIGLPSYEQYF.